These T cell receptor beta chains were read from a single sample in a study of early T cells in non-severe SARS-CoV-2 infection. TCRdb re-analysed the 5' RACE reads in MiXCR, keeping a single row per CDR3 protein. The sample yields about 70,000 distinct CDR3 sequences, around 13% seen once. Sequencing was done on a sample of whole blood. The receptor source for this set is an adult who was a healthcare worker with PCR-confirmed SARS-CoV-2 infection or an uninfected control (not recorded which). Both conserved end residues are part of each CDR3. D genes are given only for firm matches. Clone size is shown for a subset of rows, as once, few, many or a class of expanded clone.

CDR3aa: CASSLAGSPQTVTYGYTF; j_gene: TRBJ1-2; v_gene: TRBV5-5; d_gene: .; abundance: many
CDR3aa: CASSPQGSQPQHF; j_gene: TRBJ1-5; v_gene: TRBV11-2; d_gene: .; abundance: once
CDR3aa: CSVDKETQYF; j_gene: TRBJ2-5; v_gene: TRBV29-1; d_gene: .; abundance: few
CDR3aa: CASSQDSGGNEQYF; j_gene: TRBJ2-7; v_gene: TRBV7-2; d_gene: .; abundance: .
CDR3aa: CASSTDREIDEQFF; j_gene: TRBJ2-1; v_gene: TRBV6-5; d_gene: TRBD1; abundance: many
CDR3aa: CASSYRPLRDEQYF; j_gene: TRBJ2-7; v_gene: TRBV6-2/TRBV6-3; d_gene: .; abundance: .
CDR3aa: CSVVRRDVSTEAFF; j_gene: TRBJ1-1; v_gene: TRBV29-1; d_gene: .; abundance: many
CDR3aa: CASIPPDSPNIAEAFF; j_gene: TRBJ1-1; v_gene: TRBV12-3/TRBV12-4; d_gene: .; abundance: .
CDR3aa: CASSPAGGTYEQYF; j_gene: TRBJ2-7; v_gene: TRBV12-3/TRBV12-4; d_gene: TRBD2; abundance: .
CDR3aa: CSVERGGDTQYF; j_gene: TRBJ2-3; v_gene: TRBV29-1; d_gene: .; abundance: many
CDR3aa: CASSHPFHF; j_gene: TRBJ1-6; v_gene: TRBV28; d_gene: .; abundance: many
CDR3aa: CASSHRLNTGELFF; j_gene: TRBJ2-2; v_gene: TRBV14; d_gene: .; abundance: .
CDR3aa: CASSLDPRRRYQETQYF; j_gene: TRBJ2-5; v_gene: TRBV5-6; d_gene: .; abundance: many
CDR3aa: CASREYGTDANYGYTF; j_gene: TRBJ1-2; v_gene: TRBV6-1; d_gene: TRBD1; abundance: .
CDR3aa: CASSYHPGQGYTGELFF; j_gene: TRBJ2-2; v_gene: TRBV6-2/TRBV6-3; d_gene: TRBD1; abundance: many
CDR3aa: CASSRVGGVEQYF; j_gene: TRBJ2-7; v_gene: TRBV14; d_gene: .; abundance: many
CDR3aa: CASSAQGYGYTF; j_gene: TRBJ1-2; v_gene: TRBV7-2; d_gene: TRBD1; abundance: few
CDR3aa: CASSFPGLAGGNPTYEQYF; j_gene: TRBJ2-7; v_gene: TRBV5-4; d_gene: TRBD2; abundance: many
CDR3aa: CASSLVSSTDTQYF; j_gene: TRBJ2-3; v_gene: TRBV28; d_gene: .; abundance: many
CDR3aa: CSARDLTGGDSPLHF; j_gene: TRBJ1-6; v_gene: TRBV20-1; d_gene: TRBD1; abundance: few
CDR3aa: CSAKTGLEQETQYF; j_gene: TRBJ2-5; v_gene: TRBV20-1; d_gene: .; abundance: many
CDR3aa: CASSLGGQQNTEAFF; j_gene: TRBJ1-1; v_gene: TRBV7-9; d_gene: TRBD1; abundance: many
CDR3aa: CSASRLTGELFF; j_gene: TRBJ2-2; v_gene: TRBV20-1; d_gene: .; abundance: few
CDR3aa: CASSFQGWYGYTF; j_gene: TRBJ1-2; v_gene: TRBV28; d_gene: .; abundance: many
CDR3aa: CSARGPGFQPQHF; j_gene: TRBJ1-5; v_gene: TRBV20-1; d_gene: .; abundance: many
CDR3aa: CSARGLASQGGEQFF; j_gene: TRBJ2-1; v_gene: TRBV20-1; d_gene: TRBD2; abundance: many
CDR3aa: CSASLVGWGLGYGYTF; j_gene: TRBJ1-2; v_gene: TRBV20-1; d_gene: .; abundance: many
CDR3aa: CASSDASGGIDTQYF; j_gene: TRBJ2-3; v_gene: TRBV6-4; d_gene: TRBD2; abundance: many
CDR3aa: CAIAVTDTQYF; j_gene: TRBJ2-3; v_gene: TRBV10-3; d_gene: .; abundance: .
CDR3aa: CATSDLGGQEQYF; j_gene: TRBJ2-7; v_gene: TRBV24-1; d_gene: .; abundance: many
CDR3aa: CSARDPGGPRNEQFF; j_gene: TRBJ2-1; v_gene: TRBV20-1; d_gene: TRBD2; abundance: many
CDR3aa: CASSWSSGEQYF; j_gene: TRBJ2-7; v_gene: TRBV5-6; d_gene: .; abundance: many
CDR3aa: CSARRDRIRANYGYTF; j_gene: TRBJ1-2; v_gene: TRBV20-1; d_gene: .; abundance: many
CDR3aa: CASSYPGNGELFF; j_gene: TRBJ2-2; v_gene: TRBV6-5; d_gene: .; abundance: .
CDR3aa: CSVEGQKYGYTF; j_gene: TRBJ1-2; v_gene: TRBV29-1; d_gene: .; abundance: few
CDR3aa: CASSREGGGYGYTF; j_gene: TRBJ1-2; v_gene: TRBV7-9; d_gene: .; abundance: .
CDR3aa: CSVDINGEKLFF; j_gene: TRBJ1-4; v_gene: TRBV29-1; d_gene: .; abundance: many
CDR3aa: CASSASGGYGYTF; j_gene: TRBJ1-2; v_gene: TRBV6-4; d_gene: .; abundance: many
CDR3aa: CASRIADRRQETQYF; j_gene: TRBJ2-5; v_gene: TRBV5-5; d_gene: TRBD1; abundance: many
CDR3aa: CSAKGGRNYNEQFF; j_gene: TRBJ2-1; v_gene: TRBV20-1; d_gene: .; abundance: many
CDR3aa: CASSNPLGVFNEQYF; j_gene: TRBJ2-7; v_gene: TRBV12-3/TRBV12-4; d_gene: .; abundance: many
CDR3aa: CSASLGPGQPQHF; j_gene: TRBJ1-5; v_gene: TRBV20-1; d_gene: .; abundance: many
CDR3aa: CSASPDRVRNTEAFF; j_gene: TRBJ1-1; v_gene: TRBV20-1; d_gene: TRBD1; abundance: .
CDR3aa: CAISELDSTLEQFF; j_gene: TRBJ2-1; v_gene: TRBV10-3; d_gene: .; abundance: many
CDR3aa: CASGSPTAETQYF; j_gene: TRBJ2-5; v_gene: TRBV12-5; d_gene: .; abundance: .
CDR3aa: CASSRTGPPYEQYF; j_gene: TRBJ2-7; v_gene: TRBV6-5; d_gene: TRBD1; abundance: many
CDR3aa: CASSLGREQYF; j_gene: TRBJ2-7; v_gene: TRBV5-6; d_gene: .; abundance: .
CDR3aa: CATSDLVLSDTQYF; j_gene: TRBJ2-3; v_gene: TRBV24-1; d_gene: .; abundance: .
CDR3aa: CSAPWTGDGYTF; j_gene: TRBJ1-2; v_gene: TRBV20-1; d_gene: TRBD1; abundance: .
CDR3aa: CASKRGDRGVSPLHF; j_gene: TRBJ1-6; v_gene: TRBV7-9; d_gene: TRBD1; abundance: many
CDR3aa: CASSWASTYEQYF; j_gene: TRBJ2-7; v_gene: TRBV7-9; d_gene: .; abundance: many
CDR3aa: CASGLGQIWSEQYF; j_gene: TRBJ2-7; v_gene: TRBV12-5; d_gene: .; abundance: many
CDR3aa: CASSYSNSGAKNIQYF; j_gene: TRBJ2-4; v_gene: TRBV6-5; d_gene: .; abundance: .
CDR3aa: CSAMGAHEQFF; j_gene: TRBJ2-1; v_gene: TRBV20-1; d_gene: .; abundance: .
CDR3aa: CASSYDKLRASTGELFF; j_gene: TRBJ2-2; v_gene: TRBV6-5; d_gene: .; abundance: once